Sequencing of this T cell receptor (beta chain) was carried out in a study of T cells in Graves' hyperthyroidism and ophthalmopathy. An absence of ophthalmopathy progression within 18 months meant stable Graves' hyperthyroidism. Newly diagnosed hyperthyroidism patients aged 18 to 65 years had disease lasting under 2 months. Isolation of PBMCs was performed on about 9.9 ml fresh peripheral blood. Study-wide results and limits: Blood also held most thyroid clonotypes expanded beyond 0.001.

Researchers amplified the TCR beta CDR3 regions from RNA transcripts. The HTBI primer set drove a first-round RT-PCR of the TCR CDR3. TCRdb re-analysed the multiplex PCR reads in MiXCR, keeping a single row per CDR3 protein. The sample carries 370,000 or so distinct CDR3 sequences, 25% recorded once. At least ten counts were recorded for this clonotype. The antigen is unknown. Per germline, CDR1 SGHNT and CDR2 YENEEA. This CDR3 contains 15 residues. Trimming took 3 bases from V and 3 from J, leaving 14 bases between them. Sequencing was done on a sample of blood. V gene TRBV11-3 combines with J gene TRBJ1-1; TRBD1 is a possible D gene (5 bases). The TCR was taken from a man aged 45-65 years with Graves' hyperthyroidism. For the CDR3, the DNA is TGTGCCAGCAGCTTGCAGGGAGGAGGGGACACTGAAGCTTTCTTT. Translating it yields CASSLQGGGDTEAFF.